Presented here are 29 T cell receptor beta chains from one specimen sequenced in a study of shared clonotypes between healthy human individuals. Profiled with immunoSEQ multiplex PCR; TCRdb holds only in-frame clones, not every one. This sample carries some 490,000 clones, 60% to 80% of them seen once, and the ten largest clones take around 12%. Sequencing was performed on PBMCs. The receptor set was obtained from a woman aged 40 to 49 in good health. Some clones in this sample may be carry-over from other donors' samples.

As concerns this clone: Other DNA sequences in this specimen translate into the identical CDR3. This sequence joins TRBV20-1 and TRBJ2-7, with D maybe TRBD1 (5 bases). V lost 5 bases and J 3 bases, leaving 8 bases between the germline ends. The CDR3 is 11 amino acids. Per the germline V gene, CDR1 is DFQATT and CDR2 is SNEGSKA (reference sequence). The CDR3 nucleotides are TGCAGTGCTGACAGAAGCTACGAGCAGTACTTC. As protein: CSADRSYEQYF.

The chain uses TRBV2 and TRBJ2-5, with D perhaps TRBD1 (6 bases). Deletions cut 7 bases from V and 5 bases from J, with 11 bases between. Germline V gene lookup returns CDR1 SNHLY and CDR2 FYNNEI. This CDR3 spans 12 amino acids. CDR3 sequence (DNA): TGTGCCAGCACGGGTGGGGGCGAGACCCAGTACTTC. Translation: CASTGGGETQYF.

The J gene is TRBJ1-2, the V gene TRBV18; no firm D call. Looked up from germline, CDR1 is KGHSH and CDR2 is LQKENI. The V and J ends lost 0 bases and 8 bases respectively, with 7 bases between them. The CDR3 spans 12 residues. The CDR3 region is CASSPPQAGYTF. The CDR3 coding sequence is TGTGCCAGCTCACCACCTCAGGCCGGCTACACCTTC. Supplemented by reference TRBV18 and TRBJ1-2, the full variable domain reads NAGVMQNPRHLVRRRGQEARLRCSPMKGHSHVYWYRQLPEEGLKFMVYLQKENIIDESGMPKERFSAEFPKEGPSILRIQQVVRGDSAAYFCASSPPQAGYTFGSGTRLTVV.

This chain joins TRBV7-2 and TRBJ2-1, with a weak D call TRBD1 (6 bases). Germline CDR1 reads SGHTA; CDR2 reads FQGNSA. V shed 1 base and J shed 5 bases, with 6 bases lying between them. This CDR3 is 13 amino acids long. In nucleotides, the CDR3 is TGTGCCAGCAGCTTAGGACAGGACAATGAGCAGTTCTTC. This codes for CASSLGQDNEQFF.

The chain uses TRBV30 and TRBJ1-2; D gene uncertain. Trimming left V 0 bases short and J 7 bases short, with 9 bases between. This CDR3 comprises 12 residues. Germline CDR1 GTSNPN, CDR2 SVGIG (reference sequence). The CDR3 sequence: CAWSVQSGGYTF. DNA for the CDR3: TGTGCCTGGAGTGTTCAGTCGGGTGGCTACACCTTC.

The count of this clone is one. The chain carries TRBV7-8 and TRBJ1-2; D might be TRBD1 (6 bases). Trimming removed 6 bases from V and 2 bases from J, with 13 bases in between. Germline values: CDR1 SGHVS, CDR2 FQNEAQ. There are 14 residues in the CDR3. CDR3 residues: CASSGAGQNYGYTF. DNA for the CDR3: TGTGCCAGCAGTGGCGCAGGACAGAACTATGGCTACACCTTC.

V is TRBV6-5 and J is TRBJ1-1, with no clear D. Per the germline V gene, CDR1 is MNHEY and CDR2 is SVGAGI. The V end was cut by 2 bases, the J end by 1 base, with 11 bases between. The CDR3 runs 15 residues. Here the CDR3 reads CASSYAGRQNTEAFF. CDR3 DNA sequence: TGTGCCAGCAGTTACGCGGGCAGACAGAACACTGAAGCTTTCTTT.

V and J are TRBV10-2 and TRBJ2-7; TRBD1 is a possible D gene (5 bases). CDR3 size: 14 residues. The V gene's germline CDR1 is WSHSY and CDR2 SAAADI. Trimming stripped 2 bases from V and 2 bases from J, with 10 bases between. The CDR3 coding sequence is TGCGCCAGCAGTGAGGGAGCCAGGGCCTACGAGCAGTACTTC. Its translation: CASSEGARAYEQYF.

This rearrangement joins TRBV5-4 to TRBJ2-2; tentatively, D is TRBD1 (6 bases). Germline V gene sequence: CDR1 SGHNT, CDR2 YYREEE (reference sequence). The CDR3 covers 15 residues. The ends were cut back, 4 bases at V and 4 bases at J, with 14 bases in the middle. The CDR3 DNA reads TGTGCCAGCAGCAGGGACATGCAGGTCACCGGGGAGCTGTTTTTT. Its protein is CASSRDMQVTGELFF.

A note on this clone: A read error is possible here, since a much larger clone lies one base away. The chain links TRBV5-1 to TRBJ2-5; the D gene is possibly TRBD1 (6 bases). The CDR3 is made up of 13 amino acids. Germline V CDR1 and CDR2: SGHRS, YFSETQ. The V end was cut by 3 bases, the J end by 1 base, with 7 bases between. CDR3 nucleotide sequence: TGCGCCAGCAGCTACAGGGTCCAAGAGACCCAGTACTTC. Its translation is CASSYRVQETQYF.

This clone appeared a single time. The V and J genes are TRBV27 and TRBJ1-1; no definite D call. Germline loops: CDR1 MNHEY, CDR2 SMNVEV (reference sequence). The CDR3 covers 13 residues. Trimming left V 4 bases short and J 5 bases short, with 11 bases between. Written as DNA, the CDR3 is TGTGCCAGCAGTTACGGGGAAAAAACTGAAGCTTTCTTT. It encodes CASSYGEKTEAFF.

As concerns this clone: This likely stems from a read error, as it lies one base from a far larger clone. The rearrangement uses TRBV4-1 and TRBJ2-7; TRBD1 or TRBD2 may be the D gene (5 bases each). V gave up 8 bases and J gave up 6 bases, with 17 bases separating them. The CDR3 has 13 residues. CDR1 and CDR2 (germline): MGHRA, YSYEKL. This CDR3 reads CASGRDLNSEQYF. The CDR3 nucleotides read TGCGCCAGCGGAAGGGACCTCAATTCCGAGCAGTACTTC.

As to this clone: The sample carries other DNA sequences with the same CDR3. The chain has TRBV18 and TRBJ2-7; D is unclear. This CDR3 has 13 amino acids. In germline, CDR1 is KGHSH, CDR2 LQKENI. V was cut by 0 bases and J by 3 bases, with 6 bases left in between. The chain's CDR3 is CASSPPSLYEQYF. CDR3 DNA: TGTGCCAGCTCACCACCGAGCCTCTACGAGCAGTACTTC.

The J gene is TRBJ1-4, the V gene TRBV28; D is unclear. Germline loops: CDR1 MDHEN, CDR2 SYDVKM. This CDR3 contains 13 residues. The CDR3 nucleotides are TGTGCTTCGAGACGAGGTACTAATGAAAAACTGTTTTTT. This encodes CASRRGTNEKLFF.

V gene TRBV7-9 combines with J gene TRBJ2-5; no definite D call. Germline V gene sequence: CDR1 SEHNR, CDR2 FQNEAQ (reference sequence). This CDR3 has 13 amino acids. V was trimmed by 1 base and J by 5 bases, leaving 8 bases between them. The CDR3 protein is CASSLEYGETQYF. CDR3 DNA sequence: TGTGCCAGCAGCTTAGAATACGGGGAGACCCAGTACTTC.

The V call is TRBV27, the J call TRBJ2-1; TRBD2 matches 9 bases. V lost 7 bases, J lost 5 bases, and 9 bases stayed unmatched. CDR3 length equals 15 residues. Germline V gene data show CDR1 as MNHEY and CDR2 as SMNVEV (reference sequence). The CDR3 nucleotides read TGTGCCAGCACCCCCCAGCTAGCGGGAAACAATGAGCAGTTCTTC. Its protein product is CASTPQLAGNNEQFF.

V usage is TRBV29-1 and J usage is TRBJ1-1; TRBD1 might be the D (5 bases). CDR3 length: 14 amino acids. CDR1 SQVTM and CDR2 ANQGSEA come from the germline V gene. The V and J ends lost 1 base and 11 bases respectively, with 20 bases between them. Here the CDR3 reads CSVEVDRGTPGAFF. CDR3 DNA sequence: TGCAGCGTTGAAGTCGATCGAGGGACCCCAGGCGCTTTCTTT.

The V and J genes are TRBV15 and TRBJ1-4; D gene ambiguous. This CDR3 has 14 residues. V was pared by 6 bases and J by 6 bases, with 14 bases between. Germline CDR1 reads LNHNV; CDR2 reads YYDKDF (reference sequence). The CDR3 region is CATREDYLDEKLFF. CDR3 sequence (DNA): TGTGCCACCAGAGAAGACTATCTAGATGAAAAACTGTTTTTT.

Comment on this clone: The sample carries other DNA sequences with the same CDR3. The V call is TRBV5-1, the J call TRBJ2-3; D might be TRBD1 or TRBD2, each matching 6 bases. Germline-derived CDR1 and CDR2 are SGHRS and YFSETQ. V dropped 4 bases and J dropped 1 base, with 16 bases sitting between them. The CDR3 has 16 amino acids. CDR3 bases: TGCGCCAGCAGCCCGGAGGGGCAGGGGCGCACAGATACGCAGTATTTT. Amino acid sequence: CASSPEGQGRTDTQYF.

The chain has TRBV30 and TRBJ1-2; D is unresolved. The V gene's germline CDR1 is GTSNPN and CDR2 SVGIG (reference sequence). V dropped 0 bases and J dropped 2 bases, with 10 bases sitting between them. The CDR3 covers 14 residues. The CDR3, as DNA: TGTGCCTGGAGTGTACGGGGAAGAAACTATGGCTACACCTTC. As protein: CAWSVRGRNYGYTF.

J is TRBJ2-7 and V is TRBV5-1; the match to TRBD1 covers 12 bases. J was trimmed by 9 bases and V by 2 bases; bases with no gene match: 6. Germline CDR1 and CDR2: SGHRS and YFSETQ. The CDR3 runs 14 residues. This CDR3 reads CASSLGTGGHGQYF. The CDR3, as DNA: TGCGCCAGCAGCTTAGGGACAGGGGGCCACGGGCAGTACTTC.

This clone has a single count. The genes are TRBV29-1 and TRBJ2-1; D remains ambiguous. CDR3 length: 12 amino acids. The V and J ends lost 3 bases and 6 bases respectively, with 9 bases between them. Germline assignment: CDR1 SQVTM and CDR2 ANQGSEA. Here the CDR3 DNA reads TGCAGCGTTGAGCGTCTTCTCAATGAGCAGTTCTTC. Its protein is CSVERLLNEQFF.

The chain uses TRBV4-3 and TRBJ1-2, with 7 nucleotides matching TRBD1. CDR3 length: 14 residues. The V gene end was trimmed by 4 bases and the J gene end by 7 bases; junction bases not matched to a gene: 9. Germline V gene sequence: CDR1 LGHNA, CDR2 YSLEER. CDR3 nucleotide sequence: TGCGCCAGCAGCCCCACGGACAGGAGGGGTGGCTACACCTTC. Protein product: CASSPTDRRGGYTF.

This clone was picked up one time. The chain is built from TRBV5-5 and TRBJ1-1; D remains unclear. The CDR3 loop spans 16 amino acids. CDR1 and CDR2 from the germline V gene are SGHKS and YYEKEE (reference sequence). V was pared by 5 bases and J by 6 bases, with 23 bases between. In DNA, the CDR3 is TGTGCCAGCAGTCTGAGTTGGTTAGGCGGATCTCCTGAAGCTTTCTTT. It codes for CASSLSWLGGSPEAFF.

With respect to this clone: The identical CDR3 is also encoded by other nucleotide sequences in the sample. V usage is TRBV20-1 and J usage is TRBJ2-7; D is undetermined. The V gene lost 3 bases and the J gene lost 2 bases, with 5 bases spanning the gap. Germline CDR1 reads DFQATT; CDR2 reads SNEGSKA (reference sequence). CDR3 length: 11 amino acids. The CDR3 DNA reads TGCAGTGCTAGGCGAGCCTACGAGCAGTACTTC. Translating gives CSARRAYEQYF.

The CDR3 sequence is CASSPSGGSYEQYF. CDR3 bases: TGCGCCAGCAGCCCCTCAGGGGGGTCCTACGAGCAGTACTTC. The chain is built from TRBV5-1 and TRBJ2-7, with D tentatively TRBD1 (7 bases). Trimming removed 4 bases from V and 1 base from J, with 12 bases in between. The length of the CDR3 is 14 residues. Germline V gene data show CDR1 as SGHRS and CDR2 as YFSETQ.

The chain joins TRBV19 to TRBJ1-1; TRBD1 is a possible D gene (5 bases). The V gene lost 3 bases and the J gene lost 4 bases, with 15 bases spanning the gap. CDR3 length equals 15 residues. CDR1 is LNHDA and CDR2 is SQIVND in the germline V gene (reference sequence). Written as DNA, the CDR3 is TGTGCCAGTAGTATCGGGTTAGGGGACGGCACTGAAGCTTTCTTT. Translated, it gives CASSIGLGDGTEAFF. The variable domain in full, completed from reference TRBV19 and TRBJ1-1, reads DGGITQSPKYLFRKEGQNVTLSCEQNLNHDAMYWYRQDPGQGLRLIYYSQIVNDFQKGDIAEGYSVSREKKESFPLTVTSAQKNPTAFYLCASSIGLGDGTEAFFGQGTRLTVV.

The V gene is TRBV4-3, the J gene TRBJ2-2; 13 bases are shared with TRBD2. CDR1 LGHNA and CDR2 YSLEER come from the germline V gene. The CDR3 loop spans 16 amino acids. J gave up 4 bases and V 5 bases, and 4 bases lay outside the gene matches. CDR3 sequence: CASSSGLAGVTGELFF. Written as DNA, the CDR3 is TGCGCCAGCAGCTCCGGACTAGCGGGAGTCACCGGGGAGCTGTTTTTT.

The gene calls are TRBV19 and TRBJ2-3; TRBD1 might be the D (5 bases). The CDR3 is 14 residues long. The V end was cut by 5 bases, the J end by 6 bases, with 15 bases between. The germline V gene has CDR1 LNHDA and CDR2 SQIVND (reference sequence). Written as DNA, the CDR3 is TGTGCCAGTAGTCAACAGGCTCTGGGGGATACGCAGTATTTT. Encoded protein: CASSQQALGDTQYF.